The present T cell receptor beta chain was sequenced within a study of response to subunit inactivated influenza vaccine. Broader study findings: It was the authors' suggestion that each seasonal influenza vaccination recruits few new T cells.

TCRdb independently ran MiXCR on the RT-PCR reads; one entry per CDR3 protein. The table shows fewer than 600,000 distinct CDR3 sequences, with 6% to 9% occurring only once. This clonotype was detected ten times or more. The antigen is not known. This CDR3 has 16 amino acids. Germline CDR1 LGHNA, CDR2 YSLEER. J lost 3 bases, V lost 4 bases, and 5 bases had no gene match. The chain recombines TRBV4-3 with TRBJ2-3; 12 bases align to TRBD2. This sequence was found in a man between 45 and 75 years old who received an inactivated influenza vaccine. Sequenced here: PBMCs from blood, sampled around 2 years after vaccination. CDR3 loop: CASSRTLAGGTDTQYF. Written as DNA, the CDR3 is TGCGCCAGCAGCCGCACACTAGCGGGGGGAACAGATACGCAGTATTTT.